The subject of this entry is one T cell receptor (beta chain). Which antigen it targets is not known. One base away there is no much larger clone; base qualities are not given. Trimming takes 5 bases off V and 7 bases off J; junction bases not matched to a gene: 8. CDR3 length: 14 amino acids, cysteine to phenylalanine. Only the CDR3 part of the read is kept: 42 bases, read in frame from the first base. This record belongs to a study of T cells in Graves' hyperthyroidism and ophthalmopathy (dated by TCRdb to the late 2010s). For context, the study as a whole: Peripheral blood samples were taken at initial diagnosis, before any treatment was given. The roughly 90 discovery patients were divided at random into training and test sets in a 7:3 ratio. The paper describes TCR Vbeta CDR3 sequencing of 140 or so peripheral blood samples, made up of about 41 ophthalmopathy patients, around 73 hyperthyroidism patients and 17 progressor patients. The study also compared thyroid tissue and blood T-cell repertoires from a handful of Graves' hyperthyroidism patients. After blood sampling, hyperthyroidism patients were treated with methimazole at a starting dose of 30 mg daily, and ophthalmopathy patients were treated with high-dose intravenous methylprednisolone. TCR V-J signatures able to tell the groups apart were searched for in a discovery cohort of 95 to 100 patients, of whom about 40 had Graves' ophthalmopathy and roughly 58 had stable Graves' hyperthyroidism. Prospective prediction of ophthalmopathy was tested in an independent validation cohort consisting of some 20 hyperthyroidism patients and around 17 patients who later progressed to ophthalmopathy.

Ophthalmopathy patients had moderately to severely active disease, Clinical Activity Score of at least 3, NOSPECS grade of at least 4, and duration under 3 months. Exclusion was applied to patients with uncontrolled infections, other autoimmune diseases, pregnancy or lactation. Diagnoses relied on clinical symptoms, serum thyroxine and TRAb, thyroid ultrasound and orbital computed tomography. PBMCs were separated from 7.5 to 10 ml of fresh peripheral blood using Ficoll-Paque density gradient centrifugation. Total RNA was extracted using Trizol reagent, and RNA quality was assessed on an Agilent 2100 Bioanalyzer. The TCR beta CDR3 regions were amplified from the RNA transcripts. The TCR CDR3 was subjected to a first round of RT-PCR using the HTBI primer set and the Qiagen OneStep RT-PCR kit. Libraries were constructed in a second round of multiplex PCR, after which size selection and purification were performed. The libraries were sequenced on an Illumina HiSeq2000 using paired-end 100 bp reads. As for the authors' bioinformatics: SOAPnuke was used to process the raw data, removing reads that contained adapters or uncalled bases, had a mean Phred below 15, or lacked an exact match to the constant primer or identifier. COPE v1.2.5 was used to merge high-quality paired reads, and clonotypes were defined as unique nucleotide sequences. MiTCR v1.1 was used to align clonotypes to the IMGT TRBV, TRBD and TRBJ reference segments. The analysis included only V-J combinations with a frequency above 0.0001, which together covered 99.2% of the repertoires. A TCS score was defined as the ratio between F50 (clonal expansion) and ExV (chaos), using BLOSUM62-based TCRdist between CDR3 peptides within each V-J. Welch's t-statistics and random forest reduced roughly 500 V-J features to around 14, which were used in a naive Bayes classifier (R e1071). TCRdb reprocessing: public reads trimmed at Q25 with fastp, clones called with MiXCR, in-frame beta chains kept. For every CDR3 protein sequence, its rows merge into one entry that carries the most common genes and DNA. TCRdb's processing, not the authors' own work, is the source of the V and J calls. This sample has 490,000 or so distinct CDR3 sequences in its table, and 15% to 20% of those were observed once. The leading ten clones occupy around 28% of the sample.

Overall study outcomes, separate from this receptor: In validation, the model predicted progression to ophthalmopathy with roughly 70% sensitivity and 72% to 75% specificity, a median of roughly seven months before onset. A 13 V-J signature model separated ophthalmopathy from stable hyperthyroidism, with around 90% sensitivity and about 81% specificity in cross-validation and 80%/75% in testing. Sample size was not statistically predetermined, and investigators were not blinded to group allocation. Most expanded thyroid clonotypes (frequency above 0.001) were also detected in blood, a finding suggesting that blood repertoires may reflect thyroid immune responses.

Sample: blood. The chain links TRBV12-3 or TRBV12-4 with TRBJ2-1, with 7 middle bases fitting TRBD1. The receptor was derived from a woman in her twenties or thirties with Graves' ophthalmopathy. The base sequence is TGTGCCAGCAGTGCAGGGGGACGCCTGAATGAGCAGTTCTTC. Translation gives CASSAGGRLNEQFF.